These T cell receptor beta chains were read from a single sample in a study of tumor-infiltrating T cells and Merkel cell polyomavirus. Here immunoSEQ multiplex PCR was the method, and the copy in TCRdb shows in-frame clones only, minus some. Altogether more than 20,000 clones are present, around 90% being singletons, with the ten largest covering around 2.7%. Input material: lymph node tissue. These receptors originate from a man aged 45-60 years with Merkel cell carcinoma. The CDR3 runs from the conserved cysteine through the conserved F or W. D genes are given only for firm matches. Some rows have no size entry. The others give once, few or many, or a class for an expanded clone.

TRBJ1-1,TRBV5-4,.,.,TGTGCCAGCAGCGTGATAGGGACAGAAGCTTTCTTT,CASSVIGTEAFF
TRBJ2-7,TRBV5-6,.,few,TGTGCCAGCAGCGGGACGGGAGTCGAGCAGTACTTC,CASSGTGVEQYF
TRBJ2-7,TRBV19,.,.,TGTGCCAGTAGTATAGATGCGCAGGGCCCACTATCCTACGAGCAGTACTTC,CASSIDAQGPLSYEQYF
TRBJ2-3,TRBV6-1,TRBD2,.,TGTGCCAGCAGTGAACATCGAGCGGGAGGCACAGATACGCAGTATTTT,CASSEHRAGGTDTQYF
TRBJ2-3,TRBV19,.,.,TGTGCCAGTAGTCCGAGTTACGGGTTTATGGCATTTACCGCACTACGTGGGGATACGCAGTATTTT,CASSPSYGFMAFTALRGDTQYF
TRBJ1-1,TRBV15,.,.,TGTGCCACCAGCAGAGGATACTCAACGGGCACTGAAGCTTTCTTT,CATSRGYSTGTEAFF
TRBJ2-3,TRBV27,.,.,TGTGCCAGCAGTTTAGGCAGGGTCGCAGATACGCAGTATTTT,CASSLGRVADTQYF
TRBJ2-7,TRBV30,TRBD2,.,TGTGCCTGGAGCGGACTAGCGGGAGCTCTCGAGCAGTACTTC,CAWSGLAGALEQYF
TRBJ1-5,TRBV19,.,.,TGTGCCAGTAGAGAGGGCGCCAATCAGCCCCAGCATTTT,CASREGANQPQHF
TRBJ2-1,TRBV5-8,.,.,TGTGCCAGCAGCTTGTATAGTCGGTTCAATGAGCAGTTCTTC,CASSLYSRFNEQFF
TRBJ2-7,TRBV9,.,.,TGTGCCAGCACCCTTGACAGCGCCGGCAACGAGCAGTACTTC,CASTLDSAGNEQYF
TRBJ2-3,TRBV30,.,.,TGTGCCTGGAGTGGGGCCCTCCCCAGCACAGATACGCAGTATTTT,CAWSGALPSTDTQYF
TRBJ2-3,TRBV7-2,TRBD1,.,TGTGCCAGCAGCTTAGGGGACAGTCCCACAGATACGCAGTATTTT,CASSLGDSPTDTQYF
TRBJ2-1,TRBV4-2,TRBD2,.,TGTGCCAGCAGCCAAGACGGGGCGGGGGGTGCCCACAATGAGCAGTTCTTC,CASSQDGAGGAHNEQFF
TRBJ2-5,TRBV19,TRBD2,once,TGTGCCAGTAGTAACGACCTAGCGGGGCCGCCCAGAGAGACCCAGTACTTC,CASSNDLAGPPRETQYF
TRBJ1-2,TRBV28,TRBD1,.,TGTGCCAGCAGTCCGACAGGGGGAAGCTATGGCTACACCTTC,CASSPTGGSYGYTF
TRBJ2-2,TRBV7-2,.,.,TGTGCCAGCAGCTCCCAGGGGGGGAACACCGGGGAGCTGTTTTTT,CASSSQGGNTGELFF
TRBJ1-2,TRBV5-4,.,once,TGTGCCAGCAGCCTGAACAGGGATGGCTACACCTTC,CASSLNRDGYTF
TRBJ1-4,TRBV9,.,.,TGTGCCAGCAGCGGCGAGGGTAGGGCTAATGAAAAACTGTTTTTT,CASSGEGRANEKLFF
TRBJ2-7,TRBV7-2,.,.,TGTGCCAGCAGCTCGGCGGGTTGGTCCTACGAGCAGTACTTC,CASSSAGWSYEQYF
TRBJ2-1,TRBV6-1,.,once,TGTGCCAGCAGGGACACTCCCTACAATGAGCAGTTCTTC,CASRDTPYNEQFF
TRBJ2-1,TRBV6-5,.,.,TGTGCCAGCAGTTACTCCGGGAGCAATGCGGGCAATGAGCAGTTCTTC,CASSYSGSNAGNEQFF
TRBJ2-1,TRBV19,.,.,TGTGCCAGTAGTATACGGGTCAGGGAACGCTCCTACAATGAGCAGTTCTTC,CASSIRVRERSYNEQFF
TRBJ2-1,TRBV19,.,.,TGTGCCAGTAGTACCGACAGAAACTACAATGAGCAGTTCTTC,CASSTDRNYNEQFF
TRBJ2-4,TRBV7-2,TRBD2,.,TGTGCCAGCAGCTTCTCTTTCGCGGGAGTCAAAAACATTCAGTACTTC,CASSFSFAGVKNIQYF
TRBJ1-2,TRBV11-2,.,.,TGTGCCAGCAGCCAAGGGGTCTTTTATGGCTACACCTTC,CASSQGVFYGYTF
TRBJ1-2,TRBV18,.,.,TGTGCCAGCTCACCAACGGGAGAGATCTATGGCTACACCTTC,CASSPTGEIYGYTF
TRBJ2-7,TRBV30,.,.,TGTGCCTGGAGTGACGTACAGGGTGGGGTTTACGAGCAGTACTTC,CAWSDVQGGVYEQYF
TRBJ2-1,TRBV5-1,.,.,TGCGCCAGCAGTAGGGACAGCGGGGAGCAGTTCTTC,CASSRDSGEQFF
TRBJ1-2,TRBV14,TRBD1,.,TGTGCCAGCAGTGACAGGGGAAGCTATGGCTACACCTTC,CASSDRGSYGYTF
TRBJ2-7,TRBV2,.,.,TGTGCCAGCAGTGACCTCGAGCAGTACTTC,CASSDLEQYF
TRBJ1-1,TRBV5-6,.,few,TGTGCCAGCAGCTTGGGGGGCGGCCTCCGGCGGGCTTTCTTT,CASSLGGGLRRAFF
TRBJ2-3,TRBV4-3,TRBD2,once,TGCGCCAGCAGCCAGCTAGCGGGTAGCACAGATACGCAGTATTTT,CASSQLAGSTDTQYF
TRBJ2-5,TRBV5-1,TRBD2,.,TGCGCCAGCAGAGGTAGCGGGAGGGCCGATGAGACCCAGTACTTC,CASRGSGRADETQYF
TRBJ1-1,TRBV25-1,.,.,TGTGCCAGCAGTGAATATCCCGGGAACAGCGCTGAAGCTTTCTTT,CASSEYPGNSAEAFF
TRBJ2-5,TRBV2,TRBD1,.,TGTGCCAGCATGGGACAGGGGCTGCAAATGTTACAAGAGACCCAGTACTTC,CASMGQGLQMLQETQYF
TRBJ1-4,TRBV27,TRBD1,.,TGTGCCAGCCGCCGACAGGGGGCGGGGAATGAAAAACTGTTTTTT,CASRRQGAGNEKLFF
TRBJ2-5,TRBV6-5,.,.,TGTGCCAGCAGGTATAGACAGGGAGGAATGGAGACCCAGTACTTC,CASRYRQGGMETQYF
TRBJ1-2,TRBV27,.,.,TGTGCCAGCAGCCCGCTGGGGCAGGGGTTATATGGCTACACCTTC,CASSPLGQGLYGYTF
TRBJ2-7,TRBV11-2,TRBD1,.,TGTGCCAGCACCCCCCTCGACAGGGGAACCTACGAGCAGTACTTC,CASTPLDRGTYEQYF
TRBJ1-6,TRBV4-3,.,.,TGCGCCAGCAGCCAAGATCAGCGGACAGAGAATTCACCCCTCCACTTT,CASSQDQRTENSPLHF
TRBJ1-1,TRBV5-1,TRBD1,medium-sized,TGCGCCAGCAGCTCAACCGGACAGGTATCCACTGAAGCTTTCTTT,CASSSTGQVSTEAFF
TRBJ1-1,TRBV6-5,TRBD1,once,TGTGCCAGCAGTCCCCACAGGGGGCAGGACACTGAAGCTTTCTTT,CASSPHRGQDTEAFF
TRBJ1-5,TRBV7-9,.,.,TGTGCCAGCAGCTTACTCGGCCAGGGCAATCAGCCCCAGCATTTT,CASSLLGQGNQPQHF